One sample yielded the 3 T cell receptor beta chains listed below, sequenced in a study of lymphopenia after photon versus proton radiotherapy. Repertoires were generated with immunoSEQ multiplex PCR, while TCRdb's copy carries only in-frame clones and drops some. Here the sample spans approximately 160,000 clones, approximately 90% being singletons. The material was peripheral blood, obtained from a patient treated with photon-based radiotherapy. The receptors shown here come from a man between 45 and 60 years old with gastric cancer.

V and J are TRBV5-6 and TRBJ1-5; no firm D call. Germline CDR1 SGHDT, CDR2 YYEEEE. The V and J ends lost 0 bases and 4 bases respectively, with 5 bases between them. The CDR3 has 13 residues. The CDR3 here is CASSLGWNQPQHF. CDR3 nucleotides: TGTGCCAGCAGCTTGGGATGGAATCAGCCCCAGCATTTT.

The V call is TRBV7-2, the J call TRBJ1-3; 7 bases fit TRBD1. The CDR3 is made up of 15 amino acids. V gave up 3 bases and J gave up 4 bases; unmatched junction bases: 6. The germline CDR1 and CDR2 sequences are SGHTA and FQGNSA. The CDR3 region is CASSFTGARGNTIYF. The CDR3 DNA reads as TGTGCCAGCAGCTTCACAGGGGCTAGAGGAAACACCATATATTTT.

The chain links TRBV11-1 to TRBJ2-3; possibly TRBD2 for D (6 bases). Germline V gene sequence: CDR1 SGHAT, CDR2 FQDESV (reference sequence). The CDR3 spans 18 residues. Trimming stripped 0 bases from V and 6 bases from J, with 22 bases between. The CDR3 DNA reads as TGTGCCAGCAGCTTAGCTGGCCCATCGGGGGTAATTTTGGATACGCAGTATTTT. It translates to CASSLAGPSGVILDTQYF.